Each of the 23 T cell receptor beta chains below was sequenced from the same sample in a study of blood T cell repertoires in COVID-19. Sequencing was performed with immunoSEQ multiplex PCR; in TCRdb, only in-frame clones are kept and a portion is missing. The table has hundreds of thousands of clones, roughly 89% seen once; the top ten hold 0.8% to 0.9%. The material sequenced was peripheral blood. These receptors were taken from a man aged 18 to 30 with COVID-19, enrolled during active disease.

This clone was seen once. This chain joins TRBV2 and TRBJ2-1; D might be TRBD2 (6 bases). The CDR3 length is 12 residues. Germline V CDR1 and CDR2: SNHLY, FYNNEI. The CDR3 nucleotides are TGTGCTAACCGGGACTCTTACAATGAGCAGTTCTTC. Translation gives CANRDSYNEQFF.

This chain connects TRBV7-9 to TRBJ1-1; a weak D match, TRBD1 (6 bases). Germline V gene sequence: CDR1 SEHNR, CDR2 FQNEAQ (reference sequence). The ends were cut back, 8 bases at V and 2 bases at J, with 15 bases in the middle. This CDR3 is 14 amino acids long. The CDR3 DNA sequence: TGTGCCAGCGGGAAGCCCAGGGGAAACACTGAAGCTTTCTTT. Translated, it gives CASGKPRGNTEAFF.

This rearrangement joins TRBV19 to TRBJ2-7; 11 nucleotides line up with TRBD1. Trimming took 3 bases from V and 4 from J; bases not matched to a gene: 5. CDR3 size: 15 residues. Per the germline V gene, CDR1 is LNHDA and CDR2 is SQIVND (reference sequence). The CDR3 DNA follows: TGTGCCAGTAGTATGGGGGACAGGGGGTGGTACGAGCAGTACTTC. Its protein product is CASSMGDRGWYEQYF.

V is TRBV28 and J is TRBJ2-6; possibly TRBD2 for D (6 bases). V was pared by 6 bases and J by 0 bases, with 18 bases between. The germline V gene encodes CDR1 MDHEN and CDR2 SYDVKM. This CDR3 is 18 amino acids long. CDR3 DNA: TGTGCCAGCAGCCCCCCTAGTAGCGGCTTCTCTGGGGCCAACGTCCTGACTTTC. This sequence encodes CASSPPSSGFSGANVLTF.

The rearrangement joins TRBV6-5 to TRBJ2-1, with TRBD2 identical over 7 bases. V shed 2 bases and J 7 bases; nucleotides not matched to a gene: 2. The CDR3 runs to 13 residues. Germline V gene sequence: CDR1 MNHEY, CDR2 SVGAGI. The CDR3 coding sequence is TGTGCCAGCAGTTACGGGGGGGGGAATGAGCAGTTCTTC. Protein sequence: CASSYGGGNEQFF.

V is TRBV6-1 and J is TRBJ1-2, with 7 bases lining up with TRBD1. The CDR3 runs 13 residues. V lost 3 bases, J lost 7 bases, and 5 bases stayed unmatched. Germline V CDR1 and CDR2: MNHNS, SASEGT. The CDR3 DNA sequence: TGTGCCAGCAGTGAGGGGACAGATCCTGGCTACACCTTC. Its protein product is CASSEGTDPGYTF.

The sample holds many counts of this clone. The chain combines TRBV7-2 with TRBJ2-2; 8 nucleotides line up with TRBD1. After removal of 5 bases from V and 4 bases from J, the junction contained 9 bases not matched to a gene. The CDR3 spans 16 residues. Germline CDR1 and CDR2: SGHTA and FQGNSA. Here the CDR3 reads CASSPRDRGGTGELFF. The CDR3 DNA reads TGTGCCAGCAGCCCTCGTGACAGGGGAGGCACCGGGGAGCTGTTTTTT. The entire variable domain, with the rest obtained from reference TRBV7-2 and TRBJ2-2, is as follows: GAGVSQSPSNKVTEKGKDVELRCDPISGHTALYWYRQSLGQGLEFLIYFQGNSAPDKSGLPSDRFSAERTGGSVSTLTIQRTQQEDSAVYLCASSPRDRGGTGELFFGEGSRLTVL.

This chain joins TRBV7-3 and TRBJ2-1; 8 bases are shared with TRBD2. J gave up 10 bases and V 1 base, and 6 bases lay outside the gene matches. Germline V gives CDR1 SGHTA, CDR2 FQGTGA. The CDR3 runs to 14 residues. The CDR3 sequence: CASSLNLAGREQFF. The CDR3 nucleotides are TGTGCCAGCAGCTTAAATTTAGCGGGACGGGAGCAGTTCTTC. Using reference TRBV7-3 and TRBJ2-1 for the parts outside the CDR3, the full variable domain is GAGVSQTPSNKVTEKGKYVELRCDPISGHTALYWYRQSLGQGPEFLIYFQGTGAADDSGLPNDRFFAVRPEGSVSTLKIQRTERGDSAVYLCASSLNLAGREQFFGPGTRLTVL.

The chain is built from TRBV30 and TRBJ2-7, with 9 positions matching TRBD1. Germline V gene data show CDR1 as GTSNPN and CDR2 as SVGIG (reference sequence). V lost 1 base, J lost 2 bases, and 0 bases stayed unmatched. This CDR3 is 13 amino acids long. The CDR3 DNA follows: TGTGCCTGGAGTGGGGACAGGGCCTACGAGCAGTACTTC. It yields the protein CAWSGDRAYEQYF.

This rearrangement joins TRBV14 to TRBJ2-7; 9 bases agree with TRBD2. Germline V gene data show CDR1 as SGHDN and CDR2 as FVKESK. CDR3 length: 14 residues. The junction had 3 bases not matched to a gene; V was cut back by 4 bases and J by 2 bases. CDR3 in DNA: TGTGCCAGCAGCCGAGGGACTAGCCCCTACGAGCAGTACTTC. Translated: CASSRGTSPYEQYF.

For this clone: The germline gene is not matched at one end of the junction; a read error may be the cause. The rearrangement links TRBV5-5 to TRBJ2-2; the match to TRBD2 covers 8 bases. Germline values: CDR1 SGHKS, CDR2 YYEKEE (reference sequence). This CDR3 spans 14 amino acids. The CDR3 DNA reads TGTGCCAGCAGCTATAGCGGGAACCCCGGGGAGCTGTTTTTT. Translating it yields CASSYSGNPGELFF.

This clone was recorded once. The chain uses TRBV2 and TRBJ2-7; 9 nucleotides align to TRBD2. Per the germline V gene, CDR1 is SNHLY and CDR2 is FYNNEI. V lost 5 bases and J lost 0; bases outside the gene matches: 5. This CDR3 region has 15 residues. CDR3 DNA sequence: TGTGCCAGCAGTTTGAGCGGGGGGAGCTCCTACGAGCAGTACTTC. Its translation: CASSLSGGSSYEQYF.

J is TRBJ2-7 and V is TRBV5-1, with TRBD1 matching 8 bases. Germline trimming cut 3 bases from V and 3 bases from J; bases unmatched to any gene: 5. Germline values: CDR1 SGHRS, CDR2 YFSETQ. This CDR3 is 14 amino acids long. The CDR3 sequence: CASSSGQVIYEQYF. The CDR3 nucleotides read TGCGCCAGCAGCTCGGGACAGGTGATCTACGAGCAGTACTTC.

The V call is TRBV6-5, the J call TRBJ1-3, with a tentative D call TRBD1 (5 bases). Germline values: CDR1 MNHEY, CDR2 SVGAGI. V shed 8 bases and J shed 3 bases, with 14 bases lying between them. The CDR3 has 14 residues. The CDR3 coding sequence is TGTGCCAGCTGTAGGGGCGTCGGTGGAAACACCATATATTTT. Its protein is CASCRGVGGNTIYF.

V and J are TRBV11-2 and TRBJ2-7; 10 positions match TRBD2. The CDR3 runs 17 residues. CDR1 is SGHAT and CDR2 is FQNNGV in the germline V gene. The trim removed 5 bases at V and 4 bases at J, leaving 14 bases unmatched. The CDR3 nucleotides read TGTGCCAGCAGCCCCCTGGCCGGGACAGCGGGAGGGTACGAGCAGTACTTC. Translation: CASSPLAGTAGGYEQYF.

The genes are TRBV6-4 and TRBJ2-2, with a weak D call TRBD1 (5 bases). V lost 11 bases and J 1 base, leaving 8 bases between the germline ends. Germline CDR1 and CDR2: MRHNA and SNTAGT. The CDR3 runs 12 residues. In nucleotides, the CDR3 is TGTGCCCCTACAGGGAACACCGGGGAGCTGTTTTTT. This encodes CAPTGNTGELFF.

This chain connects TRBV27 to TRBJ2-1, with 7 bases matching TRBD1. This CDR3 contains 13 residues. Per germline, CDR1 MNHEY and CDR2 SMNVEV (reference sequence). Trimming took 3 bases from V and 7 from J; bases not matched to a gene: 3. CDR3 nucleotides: TGTGCCAGCAGTTTTTTACAGGGGAATGAGCAGTTCTTC. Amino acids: CASSFLQGNEQFF.

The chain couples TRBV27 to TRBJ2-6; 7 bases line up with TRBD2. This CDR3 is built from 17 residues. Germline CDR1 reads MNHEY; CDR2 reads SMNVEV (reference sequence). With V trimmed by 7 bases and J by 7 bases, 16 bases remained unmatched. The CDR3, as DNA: TGTGCCAGCAAAACTCGGCGCCCCGGGAGGTCCGCCAACGTCCTGACTTTC. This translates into CASKTRRPGRSANVLTF.

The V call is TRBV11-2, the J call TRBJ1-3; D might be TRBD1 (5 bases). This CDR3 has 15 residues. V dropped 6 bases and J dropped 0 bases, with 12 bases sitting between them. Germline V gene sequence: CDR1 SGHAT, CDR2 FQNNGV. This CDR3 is CASSPTGYSGNTIYF. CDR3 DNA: TGTGCCAGCAGTCCAACAGGCTACTCTGGAAACACCATATATTTT.

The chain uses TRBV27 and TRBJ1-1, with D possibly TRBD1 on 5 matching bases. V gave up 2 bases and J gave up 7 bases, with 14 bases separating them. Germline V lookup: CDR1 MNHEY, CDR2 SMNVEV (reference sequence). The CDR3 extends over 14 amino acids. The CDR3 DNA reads TGTGCCAGCAGTTTAGGGGGGACCGCTGGTGAAGCTTTCTTT. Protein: CASSLGGTAGEAFF.

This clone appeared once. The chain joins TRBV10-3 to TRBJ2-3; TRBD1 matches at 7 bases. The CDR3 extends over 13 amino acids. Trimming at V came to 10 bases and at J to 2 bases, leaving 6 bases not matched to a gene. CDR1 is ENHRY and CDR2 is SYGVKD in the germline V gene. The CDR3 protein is CATTGTDTDTQYF. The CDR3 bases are TGTGCCACTACGGGGACAGACACAGATACGCAGTATTTT.

This chain's CDR3 is CAINEKLFF. The CDR3 nucleotides read TGCGCTATAAATGAAAAACTGTTTTTT. The chain is built from TRBV5-1 and TRBJ1-4; D is uncertain. Germline V gene lookup returns CDR1 SGHRS and CDR2 YFSETQ. This CDR3 region has 9 residues.

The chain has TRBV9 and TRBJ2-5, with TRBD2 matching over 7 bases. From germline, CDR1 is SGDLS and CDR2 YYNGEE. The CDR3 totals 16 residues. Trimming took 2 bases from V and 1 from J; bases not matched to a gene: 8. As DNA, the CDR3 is TGTGCCAGCAGCGTTCTCGGGGGGACCTCCCAAGAGACCCAGTACTTC. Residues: CASSVLGGTSQETQYF.